One and the same sample provided the 3 T cell receptor beta chains below, sequenced in a study of PD-L1 blockade in urothelial cancer. Documented time point: pretreatment peripheral blood. Sequenced by immunoSEQ multiplex PCR; TCRdb stores in-frame clones only, minus some. The table includes around 100,000 clones, about nine tenths detected once. The sample here was PBMCs, taken around atezolizumab (anti-PD-L1) treatment. These TCRs come from a man in his sixties with urothelial cancer.

The chain is built from TRBV6-5 and TRBJ1-1, with D possibly being TRBD1 (6 bases). The CDR3 totals 13 residues. Germline CDR1 reads MNHEY; CDR2 reads SVGAGI. The V end lost 5 bases, the J end lost 3 bases, and 10 bases lay between the germline ends. CDR3: CASSTGYHTEAFF. For the CDR3, the DNA is TGTGCCAGCAGTACAGGGTATCACACTGAAGCTTTCTTT.

The V gene is TRBV2, the J gene TRBJ2-3; 7 nucleotides match TRBD2. Germline V lookup: CDR1 SNHLY, CDR2 FYNNEI. The CDR3 is made up of 17 amino acids. Trimming took 7 bases from V and 4 from J; bases not matched to a gene: 17. DNA of the CDR3: TGTGCCAGCACTCGAGGCCAGCGGGACCGGAGCGCAGATACGCAGTATTTT. Translated: CASTRGQRDRSADTQYF.

The rearrangement uses TRBV11-2 and TRBJ2-7; 7 bases map to TRBD2. This CDR3 spans 14 amino acids. V gave up 3 bases and J gave up 3 bases; unmatched junction bases: 5. Germline CDR1 reads SGHAT; CDR2 reads FQNNGV. CDR3 in DNA: TGTGCCAGCAGCTTTGGACTAGGGGACTACGAGCAGTACTTC. Its translation: CASSFGLGDYEQYF.